Only a few counts were recorded for the clone carrying this TCR beta chain. No antigen is known for it. These data are taken from a study of T-cell memory formation after mild COVID-19. At the level of the study: Largely, the TCR clusters proved donor specific.

Germline V CDR1 and CDR2: SQVTM, ANQGSEA. V was cut by 8 bases and J by 4 bases, with 17 bases left in between. The CDR3 is made up of 13 amino acids. 5'RACE primed from the constant segment yielded TCR alpha and TCR beta cDNA libraries bearing sample barcodes and UMIs. TCRdb re-called the 5' RACE reads with MiXCR, one entry per CDR3 protein. This table has more than 300,000 distinct CDR3 sequences, 12% to 15% appearing once. Overall study findings and caveats: CD4+ contracting clones were mainly CM and EM; CD8+ ones, EMRA.

This clonotype originated in a young man who had mild COVID-19 (a few samples of this study predate the infection). Cell type and time point are not known. The sequenced sample consisted of PBMCs or a T cell subset sorted from them (not recorded which). The rearrangement joins TRBV29-1 to TRBJ1-2; tentatively, D is TRBD1 (5 bases). The CDR3 coding sequence is TGCAGCATCAATGGTGGGGCAGCCTATGGCTACACCTTC. Residues: CSINGGAAYGYTF. The entire variable domain, with the rest obtained from reference TRBV29-1 and TRBJ1-2, is as follows: SAVISQKPSRDICQRGTSLTIQCQVDSQVTMMFWYRQQPGQSLTLIATANQGSEATYESGFVIDKFPISRPNLTFSTLTVSNMSPEDSSIYLCSINGGAAYGYTFGSGTRLTVV.